Described below is a single T cell receptor (beta chain) sequence and its context. What it recognizes is unknown. Possible read error: a much larger clone is one base away. TCRdb redid the calling of the 5' RACE reads with MiXCR, one entry per CDR3 protein. Here the sample spans around 44,000 distinct CDR3 sequences, approximately 22% being singletons. CDR1 and CDR2 from the germline V gene are DFQATT and SNEGSKA (reference sequence). J was trimmed by 9 bases and V by 6 bases; bases with no gene match: 11. This CDR3 comprises 14 residues. Treg sorting used a CD4+CD25+CD127-/low gate. Study-wide results and limits: Tumor Treg TCRs overlapped most with tumor naive CD4+ cells. Tumor memory CD4+ T cell TCR gene usage was found to cluster with blood and lymph node memory CD4+ cells and with lymph node naive CD4+ cells. Whole repertoires were not studied in the larger cohort, only one V-J beta rearrangement.

Source material: Tregs sorted from blood. The rearrangement links TRBV20-1 to TRBJ2-4; 10 positions agree with TRBD2. This clonotype originated in a female donor with breast cancer. CDR3 coding DNA: TGCAGTGCCGACTCTAGCGGGAGTAGAGGCATTCAGTACTTC. As protein: CSADSSGSRGIQYF.